This passage covers 32 T cell receptor beta chains from one sample sequenced in a study of Tregs in tolerant kidney transplant recipients. Generated by immunoSEQ multiplex PCR, the TCRdb table keeps only in-frame clones and is missing some. The listing records around 48,000 clones. Specimen: CD4+ T cells from blood, collected before the transplant. These receptors were taken from a human donor who received a combined kidney and bone marrow transplant.

Comments on this clone: The DNA ends 3 residues before the CDR3 does, and the rest of the CDR3 is filled in from the germline J gene. This sequence joins TRBV6-1 and TRBJ2-7; D gene uncertain. With 3 bases removed from V and 0 bases from J, the gap between germline ends came to 9 bases. Germline loops: CDR1 MNHNS, CDR2 SASEGT. This CDR3 has 14 amino acids. CDR3 bases read: TGTGCCAGCAGTGAGCTACTCCGCTCCTACGAG. It translates to CASSELLRSYE. The whole CDR3 is CASSELLRSYEQYF.

As to this clone: The read stops 3 residues short of the end of the CDR3; the missing end is completed from the germline J gene. The rearrangement uses TRBV6-2 or TRBV6-3 and TRBJ1-2, with 7 bases fitting TRBD1. Germline V gene data show CDR1 as MNHEY and CDR2 as SVGEGT. The CDR3 length is 14 residues. The chain's CDR3 is CASSYTSRQGSYTF. The sequenced part of the CDR3 DNA is TGTGCCAGCAGTTACACCTCCAGACAGGGCTCG.

Partial CDR3 DNA: TGTGCCAGCAGTGAAGCGAAGGGGAGGGATGGC. It is translated as CASSEAKGRDG. The full-length CDR3 reads as CASSEAKGRDGYTF. This chain joins TRBV6-1 and TRBJ1-2; tentatively, D is TRBD1 (5 bases). The read halts 3 residues ahead of the CDR3 end, with the missing end drawn from the germline J gene. The V end was cut by 0 bases, the J end by 6 bases, with 11 bases between. Per germline, CDR1 MNHNS and CDR2 SASEGT. The CDR3 is 14 residues long.

As concerns this clone: Read coverage stops 3 residues before the CDR3 terminus; the germline J gene supplies the remainder. The chain is built from TRBV5-5 and TRBJ1-1; tentative D call: TRBD1 (5 bases). V lost 2 bases and J lost 3, with 8 bases in between. CDR1 is SGHKS and CDR2 is YYEKEE in the germline V gene (reference sequence). The CDR3 is 13 amino acids. Here the CDR3 reads CASSFQGDTEAFF. CDR3 DNA, as far as it was read: TGTGCCAGCAGCTTTCAGGGAGACACTGAA.

On this clone: The sequence runs out 3 residues before the end of the CDR3; the remainder is reconstructed from the germline J gene. J is TRBJ2-3 and V is TRBV20-1; 9 positions match TRBD1. Per the germline V gene, CDR1 is DFQATT and CDR2 is SNEGSKA (reference sequence). J lost 2 bases, V lost 6 bases, and 6 bases had no gene match. This CDR3 spans 14 amino acids. CDR3 loop: CSALGQGPTDTQYF. CDR3 DNA (partial): TGCAGTGCCCTGGGACAGGGTCCCACAGATACG.

Regarding this clone: The observed sequence ends 3 residues before the CDR3 terminus, with the missing tail filled in from the germline J gene. The genes are TRBV10-3 and TRBJ2-3, with TRBD2 matching over 8 bases. The germline V gene has CDR1 ENHRY and CDR2 SYGVKD. CDR3 size: 16 residues. Trimming cost V 1 base and J 1 base; bases outside gene matches: 4. The CDR3 spells CAISEFAAGGTDTQYF. The sequenced CDR3 bases are TGTGCCATCAGTGAGTTTGCAGCGGGGGGCACAGATACG.

On this clone: The sequenced fragment ends 3 residues before the CDR3 boundary, so the rest is inferred from the germline J gene. The chain recombines TRBV29-1 with TRBJ1-4; D is uncertain. The CDR3 runs 11 residues. The V gene's germline CDR1 is SQVTM and CDR2 ANQGSEA. Trimming pared 7 bases from V and 5 bases from J, leaving 8 bases between. Partial CDR3 DNA: TGCAGCGGAACTCACAATGAAAAA. Protein product: CSGTHNEK. Given in full, the CDR3 is CSGTHNEKLFF.

As concerns this clone: The read ends 3 residues before the CDR3 terminus; that terminus is restored from the germline J gene. The J gene is TRBJ2-1, the V gene TRBV29-1; 7 bases agree with TRBD1. V shed 1 base, J shed 9 bases, and the junction held 9 bases outside the gene matches. The germline V gene encodes CDR1 SQVTM and CDR2 ANQGSEA. There are 14 residues in the CDR3. Incomplete CDR3 DNA: TGCAGCGTTGAAGCCTGGACAGGTCCTGGTGAG. Translating gives CSVEAWTGPGE. The whole CDR3 is CSVEAWTGPGEQFF.

About this clone: The CDR3 end lies 3 residues beyond the end of the read and is filled in from the germline J gene. This chain connects TRBV5-1 to TRBJ2-6; unclear D gene. The CDR3 is made up of 15 amino acids. Trimming left V 0 bases short and J 0 bases short, with 4 bases between. The V gene's germline CDR1 is SGHRS and CDR2 YFSETQ. Partial CDR3 DNA: TGCGCCAGCAGCTTGGTTAACTCTGGGGCCAACGTC. This codes for CASSLVNSGANV. The full CDR3 is CASSLVNSGANVLTF.

To note about this clone: The CDR3 goes on 3 residues after the read ends, and that part is filled in from the germline J gene. V usage is TRBV20-1 and J usage is TRBJ2-7; the D is unclear. The CDR3 loop spans 12 amino acids. Looked up from germline, CDR1 is DFQATT and CDR2 is SNEGSKA (reference sequence). The ends were cut back, 2 bases at V and 2 bases at J, with 7 bases in the middle. Partial CDR3 DNA: TGCAGTGCTAGAAAGGGCGCCTACGAG. It codes for CSARKGAYE. The entire CDR3 is CSARKGAYEQYF.

Turning to this clone: Read coverage stops 3 residues before the CDR3 terminus; the germline J gene supplies the remainder. The chain employs TRBV20-1 and TRBJ1-5; TRBD1 agrees at 7 bases. The CDR3 extends over 13 amino acids. Looked up from germline, CDR1 is DFQATT and CDR2 is SNEGSKA (reference sequence). V trimming: 4 bases; J trimming: 7 bases; junction bases outside the gene matches: 7. CDR3 in amino acids: CSATAGGRQPQHF. CDR3 DNA (partial): TGCAGTGCTACGGCAGGGGGTAGGCAGCCC.

Notes on this clone: Coverage ceases 3 residues before the CDR3 finishes, and the germline J gene fills in the end. V and J are TRBV5-1 and TRBJ2-1, with D tentatively TRBD2 (6 bases). From germline, CDR1 is SGHRS and CDR2 YFSETQ. The V end was cut by 4 bases, the J end by 0 bases, with 17 bases between. The CDR3 has 17 residues. CDR3 protein: CASSSAALASSYNEQFF. CDR3 DNA, as far as it was read: TGCGCCAGCAGCAGCGCGGCCCTAGCGAGCTCCTACAATGAG.

Concerning this clone itself: The read stops 3 residues short of the end of the CDR3; the missing end is completed from the germline J gene. This chain joins TRBV7-9 and TRBJ1-2, with a tentative D call TRBD1 (5 bases). Looked up from germline, CDR1 is SEHNR and CDR2 is FQNEAQ (reference sequence). CDR3 length: 14 amino acids. V dropped 2 bases and J dropped 2 bases, with 9 bases sitting between them. CDR3 residues: CASSLQGTNYGYTF. CDR3 DNA (partial): TGTGCCAGCAGCTTACAGGGAACCAACTATGGC.

Of note for this clone: The read ends 3 residues shy of where the CDR3 ends; the end is completed using the germline J gene. The chain employs TRBV20-1 and TRBJ2-3; 11 bases line up with TRBD2. CDR1 DFQATT and CDR2 SNEGSKA come from the germline V gene (reference sequence). The CDR3 contains 15 residues. With 6 bases clipped from V and 5 bases from J, the junction kept 10 bases outside the gene matches. CDR3 loop: CSAALAGVSLDTQYF. The sequenced part of the CDR3 DNA is TGCAGTGCAGCACTAGCGGGAGTTTCTCTAGATACG.

Concerning this clone itself: The read ends 3 residues shy of where the CDR3 ends; the end is completed using the germline J gene. The chain uses TRBV7-9 and TRBJ2-7, with 8 bases identical to TRBD2. The length of the CDR3 is 15 residues. The junction had 12 bases not matched to a gene; V was cut back by 5 bases and J by 6 bases. In germline, CDR1 is SEHNR, CDR2 FQNEAQ (reference sequence). CDR3 amino acids: CASSRIAGSRGEQYF. The sequenced part of the CDR3 DNA is TGTGCCAGCAGCAGAATAGCGGGATCGAGGGGCGAG.

Partial CDR3 DNA: TGTGCCAGTCGAACAGGGACGGATAATTCACCC. Translating it yields CASRTGTDNSP. The full CDR3 sequence reads CASRTGTDNSPLHF. This chain links TRBV2 with TRBJ1-6, with D possibly being TRBD1 (6 bases). Read sequence stops 3 residues before the CDR3 end, and the germline J gene provides the missing end. V lost 9 bases and J lost 5, with 14 bases in between. In germline, CDR1 is SNHLY, CDR2 FYNNEI. This CDR3 has 14 residues.

Concerning this clone itself: The observed sequence ends 3 residues before the CDR3 terminus, with the missing tail filled in from the germline J gene. The chain recombines TRBV5-1 with TRBJ2-3; 11 positions agree with TRBD1. This CDR3 comprises 15 residues. Germline assignment: CDR1 SGHRS and CDR2 YFSETQ. After removal of 4 bases from V and 6 bases from J, the junction contained 7 bases not matched to a gene. Incomplete CDR3 DNA: TGCGCCAGCAGCCAGCGGGGGACAGGGGGTGATACG. Protein sequence: CASSQRGTGGDT. The complete CDR3 reads CASSQRGTGGDTQYF.

Partial CDR3 DNA: TGTGCCAGCAGCGACAGGGGTTACGAG. Amino acids: CASSDRGYE. From start to end, the CDR3 is CASSDRGYEQYF. The chain couples TRBV5-4 to TRBJ2-7, with TRBD1 matching over 8 bases. The CDR3 end is not reached by the read, which stops 3 residues before it; the germline J gene fills it in. Germline CDR1 is SGHNT and CDR2 is YYREEE (reference sequence). The CDR3 runs to 12 residues. Trimming cost V 4 bases and J 4 bases; bases outside gene matches: 1. The full variable domain, with the rest looked up from reference TRBV5-4 and TRBJ2-7, is ETGVTQSPTHLIKTRGQQVTLRCSSQSGHNTVSWYQQALGQGPQFIFQYYREEENGRGNFPPRFSGLQFPNYSSELNVNALELDDSALYLCASSDRGYEQYFGPGTRLTVT.

Worth noting for this clone: With the read ending 3 residues before the CDR3 end, the germline J gene is used to fill in that end. This rearrangement joins TRBV30 to TRBJ2-7; 7 bases agree with TRBD1. V gave up 8 bases and J gave up 6 bases; unmatched junction bases: 13. This CDR3 is 13 amino acids long. Germline V gene data show CDR1 as GTSNPN and CDR2 as SVGIG (reference sequence). CDR3: CAGSGQTFGEQYF. The CDR3 DNA, read in part, is TGTGCCGGATCGGGACAGACTTTTGGCGAG.

Of note for this clone: Coverage ceases 3 residues before the CDR3 finishes, and the germline J gene fills in the end. The V call is TRBV20-1, the J call TRBJ2-4; D may be TRBD1 or TRBD2 (6 bases each). This CDR3 is 16 amino acids long. V lost 5 bases and J 4 bases, leaving 21 bases between the germline ends. Germline-derived CDR1 and CDR2 are DFQATT and SNEGSKA (reference sequence). CDR3 DNA (partial): TGCAGTGCTCAGGACGGAGGGGGTCATGTTAAAAACATT. It translates to CSAQDGGGHVKNI. The whole CDR3 reads CSAQDGGGHVKNIQYF.

Comments on this clone: With the read ending 3 residues before the CDR3 end, the germline J gene is used to fill in that end. The gene calls are TRBV20-1 and TRBJ2-7; a possible D gene is TRBD1 (6 bases). Germline V lookup: CDR1 DFQATT, CDR2 SNEGSKA (reference sequence). There are 14 residues in the CDR3. The V end lost 0 bases, the J end lost 4 bases, and 13 bases lay between the germline ends. CDR3 amino acids: CSARDLRRGYEQYF. Partial CDR3 DNA: TGCAGTGCTAGAGATCTGCGCAGGGGATACGAG.

Regarding this clone: The DNA ends 3 residues before the CDR3 does, and the rest of the CDR3 is filled in from the germline J gene. The chain combines TRBV20-1 with TRBJ2-2; 8 nucleotides agree with TRBD2. Germline CDR1 reads DFQATT; CDR2 reads SNEGSKA (reference sequence). The J segment lost 3 bases and the V segment lost 3 bases, leaving 6 bases of the junction unmatched. The CDR3 is 15 residues long. This chain's CDR3 is CSASRSGTDTGELFF. The part of the CDR3 DNA that was read is TGCAGTGCTAGTCGTAGCGGGACGGACACCGGGGAG.

The CDR3 protein is CASSEGQGAYQPQHF. CDR3 DNA, as far as it was read: TGTGCCAGCAGTGAAGGACAGGGGGCATATCAGCCC. J is TRBJ1-5 and V is TRBV2, with 10 bases that match TRBD1. The CDR3 is cut off 3 residues early in the read; its end comes from the germline J gene. With V trimmed by 1 base and J by 5 bases, 2 bases remained unmatched. Germline-derived CDR1 and CDR2 are SNHLY and FYNNEI. This CDR3 has 15 residues.

A note on this clone: The missing CDR3 end, 3 residues past where the read stops, is filled in from the germline J gene. This chain uses TRBV7-2 with TRBJ2-3; D is ambiguous. There are 14 residues in the CDR3. CDR1 and CDR2 from the germline V gene are SGHTA and FQGNSA. V lost 1 base, J lost 2 bases, and 7 bases lay in between. This CDR3 reads CASSLGPYTDTQYF. Incomplete CDR3 DNA: TGTGCCAGCAGCTTAGGGCCATACACAGATACG.

About this clone itself: The CDR3 is cut off 3 residues early in the read; its end comes from the germline J gene. The rearrangement joins TRBV19 to TRBJ2-1; D is uncertain. Trimming took 6 bases from V and 2 from J, leaving 11 bases between them. Germline-derived CDR1 and CDR2 are LNHDA and SQIVND (reference sequence). This CDR3 has 14 amino acids. The sequenced part of the CDR3 DNA is TGTGCCAGTAGCACCCGACTCACCTACAATGAG. Its translation is CASSTRLTYNE. The CDR3 in full is CASSTRLTYNEQFF.

About this clone: The read stops 3 residues short of the end of the CDR3; the missing end is completed from the germline J gene. The chain couples TRBV2 to TRBJ2-6; D might be TRBD1 (6 bases). CDR3 size: 15 residues. Trimming took 7 bases from V and 4 from J, leaving 14 bases between them. Germline V gene data show CDR1 as SNHLY and CDR2 as FYNNEI. This CDR3 is CASTEGVHGANVLTF. The part of the CDR3 DNA that was read is TGTGCCAGCACCGAGGGGGTGCACGGGGCCAACGTC.

With regard to this clone: The read terminates 3 residues ahead of where the CDR3 ends, so the germline J gene completes it. The J gene is TRBJ1-5, the V gene TRBV19; D not resolved. V dropped 2 bases and J dropped 7 bases, with 15 bases sitting between them. The CDR3 spans 15 residues. Germline values: CDR1 LNHDA, CDR2 SQIVND (reference sequence). This chain's CDR3 is CASSIQWGSEQPQHF. Partial CDR3 DNA: TGTGCCAGTAGTATACAGTGGGGTAGCGAACAGCCC. Full variable domain (rest looked up from reference TRBV19 and TRBJ1-5): DGGITQSPKYLFRKEGQNVTLSCEQNLNHDAMYWYRQDPGQGLRLIYYSQIVNDFQKGDIAEGYSVSREKKESFPLTVTSAQKNPTAFYLCASSIQWGSEQPQHFGDGTRLSIL.

With respect to this clone: The read ends 3 residues before the CDR3 terminus; that terminus is restored from the germline J gene. V is TRBV20-1 and J is TRBJ2-1; 11 bases align to TRBD2. CDR1 is DFQATT and CDR2 is SNEGSKA in the germline V gene (reference sequence). The J segment lost 6 bases and the V segment lost 8 bases, leaving 9 bases of the junction unmatched. This CDR3 is 14 amino acids long. The CDR3 loop reads CSPLGTSGGNEQFF. CDR3 DNA (partial): TGCAGTCCGCTGGGAACTAGCGGGGGCAATGAG.

Comment on this clone: The DNA ends 3 residues before the CDR3 does, and the rest of the CDR3 is filled in from the germline J gene. This sequence joins TRBV5-1 and TRBJ2-7; 7 nucleotides align to TRBD1. The V gene end was trimmed by 2 bases and the J gene end by 0 bases; junction bases not matched to a gene: 8. The V gene's germline CDR1 is SGHRS and CDR2 YFSETQ. The CDR3 sequence is 16 residues long. The CDR3 DNA, read in part, is TGCGCCAGCAGCTTATTCGGGACAGAGATCTCCTACGAG. Its protein is CASSLFGTEISYE. In full, the CDR3 is CASSLFGTEISYEQYF.

With respect to this clone: The CDR3 goes on 3 residues after the read ends, and that part is filled in from the germline J gene. This chain links TRBV2 with TRBJ2-7; 8 bases match TRBD2. The V gene's germline CDR1 is SNHLY and CDR2 FYNNEI. The CDR3 spans 15 residues. Trimming at V came to 1 base and at J to 3 bases, leaving 5 bases not matched to a gene. CDR3 DNA, as far as it was read: TGTGCCAGCAGTGAAGGAGGACTAGCAGACTACGAG. Encoded protein: CASSEGGLADYE. In full, the CDR3 is CASSEGGLADYEQYF. Full variable domain (outside the CDR3, taken from reference TRBV2 and TRBJ2-7): EPEVTQTPSHQVTQMGQEVILRCVPISNHLYFYWYRQILGQKVEFLVSFYNNEISEKSEIFDDQFSVERPDGSNFTLKIRSTKLEDSAMYFCASSEGGLADYEQYFGPGTRLTVT.

On this clone itself: The sequence runs out 3 residues before the end of the CDR3; the remainder is reconstructed from the germline J gene. The rearrangement links TRBV2 to TRBJ2-7; tentatively, D is TRBD1 (5 bases). This CDR3 is 14 amino acids long. V lost 6 bases and J 1 base, leaving 13 bases between the germline ends. Germline values: CDR1 SNHLY, CDR2 FYNNEI. CDR3 DNA (partial): TGTGCCAGCAGCCGAGAACAGGATTCCTACGAG. It is translated as CASSREQDSYE. The CDR3 in its entirety is CASSREQDSYEQYF.

CDR3 DNA, as far as it was read: TGTGCAAGTCGCTTAGCCGACAGGGGCCCTCTGCATAACACTGAA. This codes for CASRLADRGPLHNTE. Given in full, the CDR3 is CASRLADRGPLHNTEAFF. The chain employs TRBV7-2 and TRBJ1-1; 8 bases map to TRBD1. The sequenced fragment ends 3 residues before the CDR3 boundary, so the rest is inferred from the germline J gene. This CDR3 is 18 amino acids long. CDR1 is SGHTA, CDR2 FQGNSA, per germline.